Below, 28 T cell receptor beta chains from the same sample are listed, as sequenced in a study of OX40 agonist ivuxolimab in advanced cancers. The protocol used for the library was the immunoSEQ multiplex PCR assay. TCRdb took this table from immuneACCESS and kept in-frame rearrangements with V and J called. Such tables lack part of the clones; where checked against another copy, unresolved V genes explain under half of the gap, and the rest is unexplained. Recorded for this sample are roughly 60,000 clones; less than 90% of them occurred a single time. The top ten constitute under 30% of the sample. Here the sequenced sample was CD4+ or CD8+ T cells sorted from blood, taken in a trial of the OX40 agonist ivuxolimab. The receptors here all came from an adult with an advanced solid tumor such as melanoma, head and neck, liver or kidney cancer.

The chain recombines TRBV6-5 with TRBJ1-1; a weak D match, TRBD1 (5 bases). With 2 bases removed from V and 4 bases from J, the gap between germline ends came to 8 bases. CDR1 is MNHEY and CDR2 is SVGAGI in the germline V gene. The CDR3 sequence is 13 residues long. The CDR3 DNA reads TGTGCCAGCAGTTACGCGACAGCCACTGAAGCTTTCTTT. Translated, it gives CASSYATATEAFF.

The chain has TRBV4-2 and TRBJ2-7, with no clear D. With 0 bases removed from V and 6 bases from J, the gap between germline ends came to 6 bases. The CDR3 consists of 12 residues. The germline V gene encodes CDR1 LGHNA and CDR2 YNFKEQ. CDR3: CASSQDQSEQYF. The CDR3 DNA reads TGTGCCAGCAGCCAAGATCAAAGCGAGCAGTACTTC.

The V and J genes are TRBV5-1 and TRBJ2-2, with 7 bases identical to TRBD1. The CDR3 has 15 residues. The V gene's germline CDR1 is SGHRS and CDR2 YFSETQ. Germline trimming cut 4 bases from V and 5 bases from J; bases unmatched to any gene: 8. The CDR3 sequence: CASSLGTDKTGELFF. The DNA of the CDR3 is TGCGCCAGCAGCCTGGGGACAGACAAGACCGGGGAGCTGTTTTTT.

The chain links TRBV21-1 to TRBJ2-7; the D call of TRBD1 is as the table states it, not checked on the DNA. TRBV21-1 is noted as a pseudogene. CDR3 length: 11 amino acids. The CDR3 nucleotides read TGTGCCAGCACTCTCGGGACAGGGGATTACTTC. This gives the protein CASTLGTGDYF.

The gene calls are TRBV11-2 and TRBJ1-6; D is ambiguous. CDR1 and CDR2 (germline): SGHAT, FQNNGV. The CDR3 sequence is 16 residues long. V was shortened by 7 bases and J by 4 bases, with 17 bases between the two germline ends. The CDR3, as DNA: TGTGCCAGCACCTTTGGCTGGGCCAAATATAATTCACCCCTCCACTTT. Translation gives CASTFGWAKYNSPLHF.

The CDR3 loop is CASSLDVRETQYF. The CDR3 coding sequence is TGTGCCAGCAGCTTAGATGTTCGGGAGACCCAGTACTTC. The chain combines TRBV11-2 with TRBJ2-5; D not certain. V dropped 0 bases and J dropped 5 bases, with 7 bases sitting between them. Germline assignment: CDR1 SGHAT and CDR2 FQNNGV. The CDR3 sequence is 13 residues long.

The chain carries TRBV6-5 and TRBJ2-5; TRBD2 agrees at 8 bases. Germline V gene lookup returns CDR1 MNHEY and CDR2 SVGAGI. The CDR3 is 15 amino acids. The V gene end was trimmed by 3 bases and the J gene end by 5 bases; junction bases not matched to a gene: 8. Written as DNA, the CDR3 is TGTGCCAGCAGTTATCCGGGAGGGTACCGTGAGACCCAGTACTTC. It translates to CASSYPGGYRETQYF.

This rearrangement joins TRBV2 to TRBJ2-2; perhaps D is TRBD1 or TRBD2 (5 bases each). V lost 8 bases, J lost 7 bases, and 14 bases lay in between. The CDR3 spans 13 residues. Germline CDR1 is SNHLY and CDR2 is FYNNEI. CDR3 protein: CASQFGAGGELFF. CDR3 nucleotides: TGTGCCAGCCAATTCGGGGCTGGCGGGGAGCTGTTTTTT.

The CDR3 sequence is CSVEDGGTLHRTNTEAFF. The CDR3 DNA is TGCAGCGTTGAAGATGGGGGAACCCTACACAGGACCAACACTGAAGCTTTCTTT. The chain has TRBV29-1 and TRBJ1-1, with a possible D match to TRBD1 (5 bases). This CDR3 is built from 18 residues. Germline V CDR1 and CDR2: SQVTM, ANQGSEA. The V and J ends lost 0 bases and 2 bases respectively, with 22 bases between them.

The rearrangement uses TRBV18 and TRBJ2-7; D is possibly TRBD2 (6 bases). Deletions cut 4 bases from V and 3 bases from J, with 16 bases between. This CDR3 has 15 amino acids. The V gene's germline CDR1 is KGHSH and CDR2 LQKENI. CDR3 region: CASSRSGTGDYEQYF. CDR3 DNA: TGTGCCAGCTCACGTTCCGGGACGGGAGACTACGAGCAGTACTTC.

V gene TRBV6-4 combines with J gene TRBJ2-3, with TRBD2 identical over 9 bases. From germline, CDR1 is MRHNA and CDR2 SNTAGT. Trimming cost V 3 bases and J 5 bases; bases outside gene matches: 3. CDR3 length: 14 residues. The CDR3 region has the DNA TGTGCCAGCAGTGAGGGACTAGCTGGAGATACGCAGTATTTT. As protein: CASSEGLAGDTQYF.

V and J are TRBV19 and TRBJ1-5; no reliable D call. This CDR3 comprises 16 residues. Per the germline V gene, CDR1 is LNHDA and CDR2 is SQIVND (reference sequence). V was trimmed by 1 base and J by 6 bases, leaving 16 bases between them. The CDR3 loop reads CASSIVRKAPGQPQHF. Here the CDR3 DNA reads TGTGCCAGTAGTATAGTGAGGAAGGCGCCTGGTCAGCCCCAGCATTTT.

This clone was counted between two and nine times. The rearrangement links TRBV5-6 to TRBJ2-6; TRBD1 matches at 12 bases. Unmatched junction bases numbered 5, after V lost 4 bases and J lost 3 bases. Per germline, CDR1 SGHDT and CDR2 YYEEEE. This CDR3 contains 17 residues. DNA for the CDR3: TGTGCCAGCAGCCCCGGGACAGGGGGCGTTGGGGCCAACGTCCTGACTTTC. It translates to CASSPGTGGVGANVLTF.

This chain links TRBV5-1 with TRBJ2-4, with 7 bases lining up with TRBD2. Trimming at V came to 4 bases and at J to 7 bases, leaving 8 bases not matched to a gene. Germline CDR1 reads SGHRS; CDR2 reads YFSETQ. The CDR3 sequence is 14 residues long. The CDR3 protein is CASSDTGGENIQYF. The CDR3 DNA sequence: TGCGCCAGCAGCGATACGGGGGGAGAGAACATTCAGTACTTC.

J is TRBJ1-4 and V is TRBV7-9; 10 nucleotides match TRBD1. Germline V lookup: CDR1 SEHNR, CDR2 FQNEAQ (reference sequence). Trimming at V came to 3 bases and at J to 5 bases, leaving 3 bases not matched to a gene. The CDR3 contains 15 residues. DNA for the CDR3: TGTGCCAGCAGCTTCCCGGGACAGGGGAATGAAAAACTGTTTTTT. It translates to CASSFPGQGNEKLFF.

This clone has just a few counts. V is TRBV28 and J is TRBJ1-1, with 7 bases lining up with TRBD1. Per the germline V gene, CDR1 is MDHEN and CDR2 is SYDVKM. The CDR3 spans 13 residues. Losses at the gene ends were 4 bases for V and 4 bases for J; bases not matched to a gene: 3. The CDR3 sequence: CASSSPGGTEAFF. As DNA, the CDR3 is TGTGCCAGCAGTTCCCCAGGGGGCACTGAAGCTTTCTTT.

The rearrangement uses TRBV7-9 and TRBJ2-2; 8 nucleotides align to TRBD1. The CDR3 has 15 residues. Unmatched junction bases numbered 5, after V lost 3 bases and J lost 5 bases. Per germline, CDR1 SEHNR and CDR2 FQNEAQ (reference sequence). Here the CDR3 DNA reads TGTGCCAGCAGCTTTAGCACAGGGGGAACCGGGGAGCTGTTTTTT. Encoded protein: CASSFSTGGTGELFF.

CDR3 coding DNA: TGTGCCAGCATTGGACTACAAACAGATACGCAGTATTTT. Its protein product is CASIGLQTDTQYF. The chain uses TRBV2 and TRBJ2-3; D possibly corresponds to TRBD2 (6 bases). Per the germline V gene, CDR1 is SNHLY and CDR2 is FYNNEI. Trimming removed 7 bases from V and 3 bases from J, with 11 bases in between. The CDR3 consists of 13 residues.

This clone has only one observation. The V gene is TRBV5-1, the J gene TRBJ2-1, with a weak D call TRBD1 (6 bases). The CDR3 extends over 16 amino acids. Trimming left V 2 bases short and J 7 bases short, with 19 bases between. Germline lookup yields CDR1 SGHRS and CDR2 YFSETQ. CDR3 sequence (DNA): TGCGCCAGCAGCTTAGGGGGACCCCCTTTGGGTAATGAGCAGTTCTTC. Protein sequence: CASSLGGPPLGNEQFF. The variable domain in full, with the rest retrieved from reference TRBV5-1 and TRBJ2-1, is KAGVTQTPRYLIKTRGQQVTLSCSPISGHRSVSWYQQTPGQGLQFLFEYFSETQRNKGNFPGRFSGRQFSNSRSEMNVSTLELGDSALYLCASSLGGPPLGNEQFFGPGTRLTVL.

The rearrangement uses TRBV2 and TRBJ2-1; 10 nucleotides agree with TRBD1. The junction had 3 bases not matched to a gene; V was cut back by 6 bases and J by 4 bases. The length of the CDR3 is 14 residues. CDR1 and CDR2 from the germline V gene are SNHLY and FYNNEI. CDR3 loop: CASRGTGDYNEQFF. The CDR3, as DNA: TGTGCCAGCAGAGGGACAGGGGATTACAATGAGCAGTTCTTC.

The rearrangement links TRBV18 to TRBJ2-3; no clear D gene. Trimming shortened V by 1 base and J by 2 bases, and 10 bases separated the two germline ends. This CDR3 region has 15 residues. Germline V gives CDR1 KGHSH, CDR2 LQKENI. This CDR3 reads CASSPLAQNTDTQYF. The CDR3 DNA reads TGTGCCAGCTCACCACTAGCACAGAACACAGATACGCAGTATTTT.

The chain is built from TRBV19 and TRBJ2-1, with D possibly matching TRBD2 (7 bases). V shed 5 bases and J shed 10 bases, with 12 bases lying between them. The CDR3 spans 12 residues. Germline CDR1 reads LNHDA; CDR2 reads SQIVND (reference sequence). The CDR3 region is CASSAGGREQFF. The CDR3, as DNA: TGTGCCAGTAGTGCCGGGGGGCGAGAGCAGTTCTTC.

The chain couples TRBV2 to TRBJ2-1; D unclear. Per germline, CDR1 SNHLY and CDR2 FYNNEI. This CDR3 comprises 13 residues. The V and J ends lost 4 bases and 7 bases respectively, with 11 bases between them. CDR3 loop: CASSVSYRNEQFF. The CDR3 region has the DNA TGTGCCAGCAGTGTCTCGTACCGAAATGAGCAGTTCTTC. The variable domain in full, with the rest retrieved from reference TRBV2 and TRBJ2-1, is EPEVTQTPSHQVTQMGQEVILRCVPISNHLYFYWYRQILGQKVEFLVSFYNNEISEKSEIFDDQFSVERPDGSNFTLKIRSTKLEDSAMYFCASSVSYRNEQFFGPGTRLTVL.

Regarding this clone: Its ends do not fully match the called genes, so a read error is possible. The genes are TRBV11-1 and TRBJ1-1, with 9 bases matching TRBD1. Germline lookup yields CDR1 SGHAT and CDR2 FQDESV (reference sequence). This CDR3 region has 14 residues. Here the CDR3 DNA reads TGTGCCAGCAGCTTGGTTCCGGGACAGGGTGAATCTTTCTTT. This codes for CASSLVPGQGESFF. Together with reference TRBV11-1 and TRBJ1-1, the CDR3 gives the full variable domain: EAEVAQSPRYKITEKSQAVAFWCDPISGHATLYWYRQILGQGPELLVQFQDESVVDDSQLPKDRFSAERLKGVDSTLKIQPAELGDSAMYLCASSLVPGQGESFFGQGTRLTVV.

The chain is built from TRBV19 and TRBJ2-3; D may be TRBD2 (5 bases). The length of the CDR3 is 13 residues. In germline, CDR1 is LNHDA, CDR2 SQIVND (reference sequence). Trimming removed 7 bases at V and 2 bases at J, with 10 bases between. CDR3 in amino acids: CASKTGYTDTQYF. CDR3 bases: TGTGCCAGTAAGACGGGGTACACAGATACGCAGTATTTT. The whole variable domain, filled in from reference TRBV19 and TRBJ2-3, reads DGGITQSPKYLFRKEGQNVTLSCEQNLNHDAMYWYRQDPGQGLRLIYYSQIVNDFQKGDIAEGYSVSREKKESFPLTVTSAQKNPTAFYLCASKTGYTDTQYFGPGTRLTVL.

This clone was seen a handful of times. This sequence joins TRBV19 and TRBJ2-5, with D possibly matching TRBD1 (7 bases). Deletions cut 6 bases from V and 3 bases from J, with 11 bases between. Germline values: CDR1 LNHDA, CDR2 SQIVND (reference sequence). The CDR3 has 13 residues. The CDR3, as DNA: TGTGCCAGTAGGGGCAGGGGGGAAGAGACCCAGTACTTC. It specifies CASRGRGEETQYF.

This clone was observed a few times. The chain combines TRBV2 with TRBJ1-6; D gene unclear. Trimming stripped 7 bases from V and 0 bases from J, with 16 bases between. Germline-derived CDR1 and CDR2 are SNHLY and FYNNEI. The CDR3 sequence is 17 residues long. CDR3 sequence (DNA): TGTGCCAGCATTCAAGAGGAAGCTCGCTCCTATAATTCACCCCTCCACTTT. As protein: CASIQEEARSYNSPLHF.

The chain joins TRBV4-1 to TRBJ1-3; D might be TRBD1 (5 bases). This CDR3 comprises 16 residues. The germline CDR1 and CDR2 sequences are MGHRA and YSYEKL. V dropped 2 bases and J dropped 3 bases, with 14 bases sitting between them. CDR3 DNA sequence: TGCGCCAGCAGCCAACGTGGGGGGAGGGTTGGAAACACCATATATTTT. Its protein is CASSQRGGRVGNTIYF.